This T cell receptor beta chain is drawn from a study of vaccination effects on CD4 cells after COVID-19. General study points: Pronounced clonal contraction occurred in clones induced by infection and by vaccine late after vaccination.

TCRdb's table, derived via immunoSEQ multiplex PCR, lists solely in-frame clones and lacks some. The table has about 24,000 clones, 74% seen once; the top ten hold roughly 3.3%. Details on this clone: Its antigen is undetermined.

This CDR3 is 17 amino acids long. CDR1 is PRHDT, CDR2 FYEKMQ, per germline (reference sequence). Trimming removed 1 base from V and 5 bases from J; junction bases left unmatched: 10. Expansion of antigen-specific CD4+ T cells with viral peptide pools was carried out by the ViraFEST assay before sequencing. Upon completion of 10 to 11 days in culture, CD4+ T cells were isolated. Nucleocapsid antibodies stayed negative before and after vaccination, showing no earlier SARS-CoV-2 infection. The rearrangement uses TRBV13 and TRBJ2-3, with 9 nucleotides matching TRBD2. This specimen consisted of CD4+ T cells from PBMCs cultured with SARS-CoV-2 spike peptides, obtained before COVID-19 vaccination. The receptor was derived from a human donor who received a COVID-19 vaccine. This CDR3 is CASSLDRLAGDGDTQYF. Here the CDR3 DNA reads TGTGCCAGCAGCTTAGATAGGTTAGCGGGGGACGGAGATACGCAGTATTTT.